The 19 T cell receptor beta chains in this list originate from one sample, sequenced in a study of vaccination and CD4 T cells after COVID-19. Described treatment: roughly 10-day PBMC culture with coronavirus spike peptide pools or control peptides (ViraFEST assay). The antigens of these receptors remain unknown. An Oncomine TCR Beta short-read assay was used to sequence the DNA from cultured CD4+ T cells. TCRdb called the PCR reads again in MiXCR, with one record for every CDR3 protein. The sample lists about 16,000 distinct CDR3 sequences; around half were seen once. The sequencing sample was made of CD4+ T cells from blood, cultured in vitro. These TCRs come from a human donor who had recovered from COVID-19.

CDR3 nucleotide sequence: TGTGCCTGGAGTGGGGCAGCATATGGCTACACCTTC. Amino acid sequence: CAWSGAAYGYTF. The gene calls are TRBV30 and TRBJ1-2; no clear D gene. This CDR3 is 12 amino acids long. Germline assignment: CDR1 GTSNPN and CDR2 SVGIG (reference sequence). V was pared by 1 base and J by 5 bases, with 8 bases between.

The V call is TRBV2, the J call TRBJ1-1; TRBD1 aligns across 7 bases. Germline trimming cut 4 bases from V and 0 bases from J; bases unmatched to any gene: 8. CDR3 size: 16 residues. Germline V lookup: CDR1 SNHLY, CDR2 FYNNEI. CDR3 in DNA: TGTGCCAGCAGTGCCCAGGGGGTTGCCATGAACACTGAAGCTTTCTTT. Translation gives CASSAQGVAMNTEAFF.

Sample share makes this clonotype medium-sized (0.01 to 0.1%). The chain links TRBV7-2 to TRBJ2-7, with 9 bases aligning to TRBD2. The V gene's germline CDR1 is SGHTA and CDR2 FQGNSA. V shed 4 bases, J shed 9 bases, and the junction held 13 bases outside the gene matches. This CDR3 region has 15 residues. The CDR3: CASSSYSSGALPQYF. The CDR3 coding sequence is TGTGCCAGCAGCTCTTACTCTAGCGGGGCGTTACCGCAGTACTTC.

The chain recombines TRBV6-2 or TRBV6-3 with TRBJ2-2; 7 nucleotides agree with TRBD1. CDR3 length: 16 amino acids. With V trimmed by 8 bases and J by 6 bases, 15 bases remained unmatched. The germline V gene has CDR1 MNHEY and CDR2 SVGEGT. The CDR3 sequence: CASGKPVTGVSGELFF. The CDR3 DNA reads TGTGCCAGCGGTAAACCTGTTACAGGGGTTTCCGGGGAGCTGTTTTTT.

The chain employs TRBV5-1 and TRBJ1-5; D is undetermined. V was clipped by 4 bases and J by 3 bases, with 20 bases between them. Germline V CDR1 and CDR2: SGHRS, YFSETQ. CDR3 length equals 17 residues. The CDR3: CASSPPQLFRYNQPQHF. CDR3 DNA: TGCGCCAGCAGCCCTCCTCAACTATTTCGCTACAATCAGCCCCAGCATTTT.

This rearrangement joins TRBV28 to TRBJ2-7; 7 bases are a match to TRBD2. The germline CDR1 and CDR2 sequences are MDHEN and SYDVKM. V was clipped by 8 bases and J by 1 base; unmatched bases: 23. The CDR3 is 19 residues long. CDR3 region: CASGLKTGRGSRRSYEQYF. The CDR3 DNA follows: TGTGCCAGCGGATTGAAGACGGGGCGGGGGTCGAGAAGATCCTACGAGCAGTACTTC.

The chain employs TRBV6-1 and TRBJ1-2, with 11 bases that match TRBD1. J gave up 5 bases and V 6 bases, and 8 bases lay outside the gene matches. Germline values: CDR1 MNHNS, CDR2 SASEGT. CDR3 length: 15 amino acids. CDR3 region: CASRLYGQGAYGYTF. The CDR3 DNA is TGTGCCAGCAGGCTCTACGGACAGGGGGCGTATGGCTACACCTTC.

The chain combines TRBV20-1 with TRBJ1-1; possible D gene TRBD1, 5 bases. This CDR3 has 14 amino acids. Germline loops: CDR1 DFQATT, CDR2 SNEGSKA (reference sequence). Between the trimmed V and J ends, which lost 2 bases and 5 bases, there was a span of 15 bases. DNA of the CDR3: TGCAGTGCTAGAATTGCGGGGCATGCTACTGAAGCTTTCTTT. Its translation: CSARIAGHATEAFF.

The J gene is TRBJ2-1, the V gene TRBV19; no firm D call. Germline values: CDR1 LNHDA, CDR2 SQIVND (reference sequence). This CDR3 comprises 15 residues. The V end was cut by 1 base, the J end by 0 bases, with 7 bases between. CDR3 nucleotide sequence: TGTGCCAGTAGTATAGGGTGGGCCTCCTACAATGAGCAGTTCTTC. Translation gives CASSIGWASYNEQFF. Full variable domain (remainder filled in from reference TRBV19 and TRBJ2-1): DGGITQSPKYLFRKEGQNVTLSCEQNLNHDAMYWYRQDPGQGLRLIYYSQIVNDFQKGDIAEGYSVSREKKESFPLTVTSAQKNPTAFYLCASSIGWASYNEQFFGPGTRLTVL.

This clonotype has only a few counts. This chain connects TRBV20-1 to TRBJ2-5; D perhaps matches TRBD1 (5 bases). Germline CDR1 DFQATT, CDR2 SNEGSKA (reference sequence). Trimming took 6 bases from V and 2 from J, leaving 19 bases between them. CDR3 size: 15 residues. The DNA of the CDR3 is TGCAGTGCGACACCCGCGGTGGGGCTTCAAGAGACCCAGTACTTC. Amino acid sequence: CSATPAVGLQETQYF.

This clonotype was picked up a small number of times. V is TRBV20-1 and J is TRBJ1-4; D is unclear. The V gene lost 3 bases and the J gene lost 0 bases, with 14 bases spanning the gap. The CDR3 contains 16 residues. Germline CDR1 reads DFQATT; CDR2 reads SNEGSKA (reference sequence). This CDR3 reads CSARQYRSATNEKLFF. The CDR3 DNA follows: TGCAGTGCTAGGCAGTATAGGTCCGCAACTAATGAAAAACTGTTTTTT.

The rearrangement links TRBV11-3 to TRBJ2-7; no clear D. The CDR3 has 11 residues. Trimming took off 4 bases at V and 3 bases at J, with 4 bases between the two ends. Germline V gives CDR1 SGHNT, CDR2 YENEEA. This chain's CDR3 is CASSSSYEQYF. For the CDR3, the DNA is TGTGCCAGCAGCTCCAGCTACGAGCAGTACTTC. Complete variable domain (other parts from reference TRBV11-3 and TRBJ2-7): EAGVVQSPRYKIIEKKQPVAFWCNPISGHNTLYWYLQNLGQGPELLIRYENEEAVDDSQLPKDRFSAERLKGVDSTLKIQPAELGDSAVYLCASSSSYEQYFGPGTRLTVT.

The chain uses TRBV5-8 and TRBJ1-2; D possibly corresponds to TRBD1 (5 bases). The CDR3 is 16 residues long. V was pared by 1 base and J by 4 bases, with 17 bases between. Germline-derived CDR1 and CDR2 are SGHTS and YDEGEE. Here the CDR3 DNA reads TGTGCCAGCAGCTTGTCCGGGGCCCGCCGGGGCTATGGCTACACCTTC. Translated: CASSLSGARRGYGYTF.

The chain joins TRBV20-1 to TRBJ1-1, with no clear D. The V and J ends lost 6 bases and 3 bases respectively, with 26 bases between them. Germline-derived CDR1 and CDR2 are DFQATT and SNEGSKA (reference sequence). This CDR3 is 17 amino acids long. This CDR3 reads CSAPGETPISRDTEAFF. CDR3 DNA: TGCAGTGCCCCAGGTGAGACACCGATTTCCCGGGACACTGAAGCTTTCTTT.

Remarks on this clonotype: The limits of the CDR3 on the DNA are not certain, so only TCRdb's listed CDR3 is given. The V and J genes are TRBV6-1 and TRBJ2-2; TRBD2 is the table's D call, not checked against the DNA. From its first to its last residue, the CDR3 has 22 amino acids. Germline V gene data show CDR1 as MNHNS and CDR2 as SASEGT. The CDR3 protein is CASSLPLAQNLRAVLRAGELFF.

The chain links TRBV6-5 to TRBJ1-1; no firm D call. The CDR3 covers 13 residues. V was pared by 2 bases and J by 3 bases, with 7 bases between. Germline lookup yields CDR1 MNHEY and CDR2 SVGAGI. The CDR3 sequence is CASSYSQDTEAFF. DNA for the CDR3: TGTGCCAGCAGTTACAGCCAGGACACTGAAGCTTTCTTT.

Only one count was recorded for this clonotype. This chain links TRBV5-1 with TRBJ1-1, with D possibly being TRBD1 (5 bases). V lost 4 bases, J lost 6 bases, and 13 bases lay in between. CDR1 and CDR2 (germline): SGHRS, YFSETQ. The CDR3 is 13 residues long. CDR3: CASSPGGVAEAFF. DNA of the CDR3: TGCGCCAGCAGCCCGGGAGGGGTCGCTGAAGCTTTCTTT. The full variable domain, in which reference TRBV5-1 and TRBJ1-1 provide the parts outside the CDR3, is KAGVTQTPRYLIKTRGQQVTLSCSPISGHRSVSWYQQTPGQGLQFLFEYFSETQRNKGNFPGRFSGRQFSNSRSEMNVSTLELGDSALYLCASSPGGVAEAFFGQGTRLTVV.

In this sample, this clonotype turned up a few times. The V gene is TRBV24-1, the J gene TRBJ2-2, with 7 nucleotides matching TRBD1. The germline CDR1 and CDR2 sequences are KGHDR and SFDVKD. The V gene end was trimmed by 6 bases and the J gene end by 0 bases; junction bases not matched to a gene: 3. This CDR3 spans 15 amino acids. CDR3 sequence reads: CATSRDRANTGELFF. The DNA for the CDR3 is TGTGCCACCAGTAGGGACAGAGCGAACACCGGGGAGCTGTTTTTT.

This clonotype has more than one count but fewer than ten. V is TRBV5-1 and J is TRBJ1-1; D may be TRBD1 (5 bases). V was cut by 4 bases and J by 4 bases, with 17 bases left in between. The CDR3 covers 15 residues. CDR1 and CDR2 from the germline V gene are SGHRS and YFSETQ. The CDR3, as DNA: TGCGCCAGCAGCCGGGATGGGGGGAGGGTCACTGAAGCTTTCTTT. This translates into CASSRDGGRVTEAFF. The full variable domain, its missing parts supplied by reference TRBV5-1 and TRBJ1-1, is KAGVTQTPRYLIKTRGQQVTLSCSPISGHRSVSWYQQTPGQGLQFLFEYFSETQRNKGNFPGRFSGRQFSNSRSEMNVSTLELGDSALYLCASSRDGGRVTEAFFGQGTRLTVV.